The 19 T cell receptor beta chains presented below share a single source sample, sequenced in a study of early stage breast cancer tumors. Generated by immunoSEQ multiplex PCR, the TCRdb table keeps only in-frame clones and is missing some. The sample lists around 71,000 clones; 65% to 85% were seen once. Sequenced material: blood. These receptors all come from a person in their sixties with breast cancer.

This chain uses TRBV28 with TRBJ1-5; possibly TRBD1 for D (5 bases). The CDR3 consists of 15 residues. Germline CDR1 is MDHEN and CDR2 is SYDVKM. V shed 6 bases and J shed 0 bases, with 12 bases lying between them. The CDR3 DNA follows: TGTGCCAGCAGGTCACAGGACTATAGCAATCAGCCCCAGCATTTT. Encoded protein: CASRSQDYSNQPQHF.

This clone was observed once. The rearrangement joins TRBV7-9 to TRBJ1-1; D possibly corresponds to TRBD1 (6 bases). V was shortened by 3 bases and J by 9 bases, with 11 bases between the two germline ends. The CDR3 extends over 12 amino acids. The germline V gene has CDR1 SEHNR and CDR2 FQNEAQ (reference sequence). The CDR3 nucleotides read TGTGCCAGCAGCTTCGGGGGCGCGAAAGCTTTCTTT. Translation: CASSFGGAKAFF.

This sequence joins TRBV28 and TRBJ1-4, with D possibly being TRBD1 (6 bases). V was shortened by 3 bases and J by 3 bases, with 8 bases between the two germline ends. The CDR3 runs to 14 residues. The germline CDR1 and CDR2 sequences are MDHEN and SYDVKM. CDR3 loop: CASSLEGANEKLFF. In nucleotides, the CDR3 is TGTGCCAGCAGTTTGGAGGGGGCTAATGAAAAACTGTTTTTT.

The J gene is TRBJ1-2, the V gene TRBV27; D gene ambiguous. The V and J ends lost 0 bases and 6 bases respectively, with 8 bases between them. Per the germline V gene, CDR1 is MNHEY and CDR2 is SMNVEV (reference sequence). The CDR3 covers 13 residues. The CDR3, as DNA: TGTGCCAGCAGTTTATCGGCGGGAAATGGCTACACCTTC. Amino acids: CASSLSAGNGYTF.

This clone was observed a few times. The rearrangement joins TRBV7-3 to TRBJ1-6; tentatively, D is TRBD1 (5 bases). The germline CDR1 and CDR2 sequences are SGHTA and FQGTGA. Trimming took off 2 bases at V and 7 bases at J, with 9 bases between the two ends. The CDR3 has 14 amino acids. This CDR3 reads CASSLGAGNSPLHF. The CDR3 DNA follows: TGTGCCAGCAGCTTAGGGGCGGGAAATTCACCCCTCCACTTT.

The V gene is TRBV4-1, the J gene TRBJ2-4; tentative D call: TRBD1 (6 bases). This CDR3 is 15 amino acids long. The V gene's germline CDR1 is MGHRA and CDR2 YSYEKL. V lost 2 bases to trimming and J lost 3 bases, with 11 bases between them. This CDR3 is CASSQKQGVKNIQYF. The CDR3 bases are TGCGCCAGCAGCCAAAAACAGGGAGTCAAAAACATTCAGTACTTC.

This chain connects TRBV28 to TRBJ1-2; tentative D call: TRBD1 (6 bases). The V end was cut by 3 bases, the J end by 4 bases, with 12 bases between. This CDR3 comprises 14 residues. The germline CDR1 and CDR2 sequences are MDHEN and SYDVKM. The CDR3: CASSFRQVGYGYTF. The CDR3 DNA reads TGTGCCAGCAGTTTTAGACAGGTGGGCTATGGCTACACCTTC.

J is TRBJ1-1 and V is TRBV19; the D is unclear. This CDR3 spans 12 amino acids. Germline values: CDR1 LNHDA, CDR2 SQIVND (reference sequence). Trimming left V 3 bases short and J 4 bases short, with 6 bases between. The CDR3 sequence is CASSIFGTEAFF. CDR3 DNA sequence: TGTGCCAGTAGTATCTTTGGCACTGAAGCTTTCTTT.

Here the CDR3 DNA reads TGTGCCAGTAGTATCGCGGGACGGACCTACGAGCAGTACTTC. Translating it yields CASSIAGRTYEQYF. The rearrangement joins TRBV19 to TRBJ2-7, with D tentatively TRBD2 (6 bases). V was clipped by 3 bases and J by 2 bases, with 11 bases between them. The CDR3 consists of 14 residues. Germline CDR1 reads LNHDA; CDR2 reads SQIVND (reference sequence).

Regarding this clone: A junction boundary mismatches the germline segment, possibly from a read error. V gene TRBV7-7 combines with J gene TRBJ2-5; D could derive from TRBD1 or TRBD2 (5 bases each). The CDR3 runs to 15 residues. The germline V gene encodes CDR1 SSHAT and CDR2 FNYEAQ (reference sequence). The CDR3: CASSLTRDLQETQYF. DNA for the CDR3: TGTGCTAGCAGCTTAACCCGGGACCTCCAAGAGACCCAGTACTTC.

The chain uses TRBV7-3 and TRBJ1-3; D may be TRBD1 (5 bases). V lost 4 bases, J lost 2 bases, and 6 bases lay in between. The length of the CDR3 is 13 residues. Germline CDR1 SGHTA, CDR2 FQGTGA. The CDR3 DNA reads as TGTGCCAGCAGCTCAGGGACTGGAAACACCATATATTTT. Translated, it gives CASSSGTGNTIYF.

The rearrangement links TRBV7-9 to TRBJ1-1; 10 bases align to TRBD1. The CDR3 contains 16 residues. After removal of 3 bases from V and 4 bases from J, the junction contained 8 bases not matched to a gene. CDR1 is SEHNR and CDR2 is FQNEAQ in the germline V gene (reference sequence). The CDR3 DNA reads as TGTGCCAGCAGCTTTCCCCCGGGACAGGGGTCCACTGAAGCTTTCTTT. Encoded protein: CASSFPPGQGSTEAFF. The variable domain in full, completed from reference TRBV7-9 and TRBJ1-1, reads DTGVSQNPRHKITKRGQNVTFRCDPISEHNRLYWYRQTLGQGPEFLTYFQNEAQLEKSRLLSDRFSAERPKGSFSTLEIQRTEQGDSAMYLCASSFPPGQGSTEAFFGQGTRLTVV.

The chain employs TRBV2 and TRBJ2-3, with D perhaps matching TRBD2 (6 bases). CDR1 and CDR2 (germline): SNHLY, FYNNEI. CDR3 size: 15 residues. V was cut by 8 bases and J by 0 bases, with 15 bases left in between. The CDR3 region is CASALDGGSTDTQYF. As DNA, the CDR3 is TGTGCCAGCGCCCTAGATGGGGGGAGCACAGATACGCAGTATTTT.

CDR3 DNA sequence: TGTGCCAGCAGCAGGGACGTGGACAATGAGCAGTTCTTC. This codes for CASSRDVDNEQFF. V is TRBV5-4 and J is TRBJ2-1; D tentatively fits TRBD1 or TRBD2 (5 bases each). The CDR3 contains 13 residues. In germline, CDR1 is SGHNT, CDR2 YYREEE (reference sequence). V lost 4 bases to trimming and J lost 5 bases, with 10 bases between them.

CDR3 sequence: CASSLLDTQYF. CDR3 in DNA: TGTGCCAGCAGCCTCCTCGATACGCAGTATTTT. The V call is TRBV11-2, the J call TRBJ2-3; no clear D. This CDR3 contains 11 residues. From germline, CDR1 is SGHAT and CDR2 FQNNGV. The ends were cut back, 5 bases at V and 6 bases at J, with 6 bases in the middle. The full variable domain, rest sourced from reference TRBV11-2 and TRBJ2-3, is EAGVAQSPRYKIIEKRQSVAFWCNPISGHATLYWYQQILGQGPKLLIQFQNNGVVDDSQLPKDRFSAERLKGVDSTLKIQPAKLEDSAVYLCASSLLDTQYFGPGTRLTVL.

The chain joins TRBV10-3 to TRBJ2-3; unclear D gene. This CDR3 spans 14 amino acids. Germline loops: CDR1 ENHRY, CDR2 SYGVKD. V lost 6 bases and J 0 bases, leaving 10 bases between the germline ends. CDR3 region: CAIRDRSSTDTQYF. The CDR3 bases are TGTGCCATCAGGGACCGTTCTAGCACAGATACGCAGTATTTT.

The rearrangement links TRBV7-2 to TRBJ2-2; D is possibly TRBD2 (5 bases). CDR3 length: 16 amino acids. Germline-derived CDR1 and CDR2 are SGHTA and FQGNSA. V was clipped by 5 bases and J by 1 base, with 14 bases between them. CDR3 coding DNA: TGTGCCAGCAGCCCCCCTGTAGCGAGGAACACCGGGGAGCTGTTTTTT. Amino acid sequence: CASSPPVARNTGELFF.

This clone occurred a few times. The rearrangement uses TRBV5-1 and TRBJ2-2; no definite D call. Germline CDR1 SGHRS, CDR2 YFSETQ. The CDR3 covers 12 residues. Deletions cut 2 bases from V and 8 bases from J, with 7 bases between. The DNA of the CDR3 is TGCGCCAGCAGCTTAACCCAAGGGGAGCTGTTTTTT. This gives the protein CASSLTQGELFF.

This clone was seen only once. This chain uses TRBV11-2 with TRBJ1-1; D is undetermined. The CDR3 covers 14 residues. The V gene's germline CDR1 is SGHAT and CDR2 FQNNGV. With 7 bases removed from V and 1 base from J, the gap between germline ends came to 13 bases. CDR3 sequence (DNA): TGTGCCAGCAAAGGGCCTTACTGGAACACTGAAGCTTTCTTT. Translation gives CASKGPYWNTEAFF.